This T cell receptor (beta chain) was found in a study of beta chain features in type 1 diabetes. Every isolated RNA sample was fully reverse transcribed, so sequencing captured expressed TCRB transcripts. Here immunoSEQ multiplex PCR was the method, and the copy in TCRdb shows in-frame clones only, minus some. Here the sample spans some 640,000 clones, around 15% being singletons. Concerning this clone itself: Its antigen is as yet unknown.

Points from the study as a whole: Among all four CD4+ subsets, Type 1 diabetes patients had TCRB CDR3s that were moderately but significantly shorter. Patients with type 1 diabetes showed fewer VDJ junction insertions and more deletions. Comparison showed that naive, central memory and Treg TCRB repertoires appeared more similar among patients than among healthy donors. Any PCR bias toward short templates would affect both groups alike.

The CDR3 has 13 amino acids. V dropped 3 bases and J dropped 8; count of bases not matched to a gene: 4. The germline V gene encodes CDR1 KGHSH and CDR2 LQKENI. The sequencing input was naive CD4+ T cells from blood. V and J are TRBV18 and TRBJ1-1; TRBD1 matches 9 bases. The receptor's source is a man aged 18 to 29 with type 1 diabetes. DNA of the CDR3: TGTGCCAGCTCACCTCCCGGGACAGGGGAAGCTTTCTTT. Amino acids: CASSPPGTGEAFF.